The clone carrying this T cell receptor beta chain was observed many times. As it was prepared, the TCRbeta library received unique molecular identifiers. TCRdb reprocessed the PCR reads with MiXCR, giving one entry per CDR3 protein. Here the sample spans 200,000 to 300,000 distinct CDR3 sequences, 12% being singletons. The V gene end was trimmed by 0 bases and the J gene end by 6 bases; junction bases not matched to a gene: 10. CDR3 length: 16 residues. Germline values: CDR1 SQVTM, CDR2 ANQGSEA. This entry is derived from a study of T-cell reconstitution after alpha-beta-depleted transplantation in children.

The specimen was PBMCs from the stem cell graft donor, collected from the stem cell graft. The clonotype was recovered from a human donor who donated a stem cell graft to a child with acute lymphoblastic leukemia. The chain combines TRBV29-1 with TRBJ2-1; 8 bases fit TRBD2. The CDR3 DNA follows: TGCAGCGTTGAAGAGGACCCGGGACTAGTAGTCAATGAGCAGTTCTTC. Its translation is CSVEEDPGLVVNEQFF.